Here is one T cell receptor beta chain with its context. The entry originates in a study of CXCR3-negative and CXCR3-positive naive CD8 T cells. The method, 5' RACE with UMI labels, was used to prepare the TRB cDNA libraries. After re-calling the 5' RACE reads, TCRdb lists one entry per CDR3 protein, DNA absent. The listing contains 90,000 to 100,000 distinct CDR3 sequences. The germline CDR1 and CDR2 sequences are LGHDT and YNNKEL (reference sequence). CDR3 length: 13 amino acids. The TCR was taken from a human donor in good health. Some clones in this sample may be carry-over from other donors' samples. This chain connects TRBV3-1 to TRBJ1-1. The sequenced sample was naive CXCR3- CD8+ T cells from blood. Subset in this sample: CD45RO-CCR7+CD27+CD95- naive CD8+ T cells lacking CXCR3 (TNR3-). CDR3 sequence reads: CASSQGWASEAFF.